This T cell receptor beta chain was documented in a study of technical replicates of blood from a few donors. Sequenced by immunoSEQ multiplex PCR; TCRdb stores in-frame clones only, minus some. The repertoire holds roughly 87,000 clones, with around 90% as singletons. The sequenced material came from T cells isolated from PBMCs. The source is a human donor in good health.

This CDR3 is CASSLSRDTEAFF. CDR3 DNA: TGTGCCAGCAGCTTATCCAGGGACACTGAAGCTTTCTTT. This rearrangement joins TRBV5-6 to TRBJ1-1; weak D call: TRBD1 (5 bases). This CDR3 spans 13 amino acids. The V gene lost 2 bases and the J gene lost 3 bases, with 8 bases spanning the gap. Germline V CDR1 and CDR2: SGHDT, YYEEEE. Looking up the rest from reference TRBV5-6 and TRBJ1-1 gives the full variable domain: DAGVTQSPTHLIKTRGQQVTLRCSPKSGHDTVSWYQQALGQGPQFIFQYYEEEERQRGNFPDRFSGHQFPNYSSELNVNALLLGDSALYLCASSLSRDTEAFFGQGTRLTVV.